These 32 T cell receptor beta chains share one sample of origin, sequenced in a study of shared clonotypes between healthy human individuals. The method was immunoSEQ multiplex PCR; TCRdb's version includes in-frame clones alone and lacks a portion of them. Here the sample spans over a million clones, 60% to 80% being singletons. Sequenced input: memory CD4+ T cells sorted from blood. The subset is: CD45RA-negative fraction. The receptor set was obtained from a man aged 18 to 30 in good health.

The rearrangement links TRBV6-6 to TRBJ1-1; no clear D gene. Trimming took off 6 bases at V and 3 bases at J, with 8 bases between the two ends. The CDR3 runs to 12 residues. Germline values: CDR1 MNHNY, CDR2 SVGAGI (reference sequence). In nucleotides, the CDR3 is TGTGCCAGCAGGGCTCCGGACACTGAAGCTTTCTTT. Its protein is CASRAPDTEAFF.

This clone was seen once. The gene calls are TRBV2 and TRBJ2-2; possibly TRBD2 for D (6 bases). The CDR3 consists of 15 residues. Germline assignment: CDR1 SNHLY and CDR2 FYNNEI. Trimming removed 4 bases from V and 1 base from J, with 10 bases in between. This CDR3 is CASSVFSGNTGELFF. The DNA of the CDR3 is TGTGCCAGCAGTGTTTTTAGCGGGAACACCGGGGAGCTGTTTTTT.

The chain recombines TRBV5-1 with TRBJ1-6; TRBD1 aligns across 8 bases. V was clipped by 4 bases and J by 9 bases; unmatched bases: 9. The CDR3 spans 15 residues. Germline lookup yields CDR1 SGHRS and CDR2 YFSETQ. This CDR3 is CASSEATGVSSPLHF. DNA of the CDR3: TGCGCCAGCAGCGAAGCGACAGGGGTTAGTTCACCCCTCCACTTT.

The chain joins TRBV13 to TRBJ2-2; 11 bases fit TRBD2. Germline assignment: CDR1 PRHDT and CDR2 FYEKMQ (reference sequence). The V and J ends lost 4 bases and 10 bases, in that order; junction bases with no gene match: 11. The CDR3 extends over 16 amino acids. The CDR3 DNA reads as TGTGCCAGCAGCTCTCCGACTAGCGGGGTCACTGAGGAGCTGTTTTTT. This gives the protein CASSSPTSGVTEELFF.

The V call is TRBV7-6, the J call TRBJ2-5; D remains unclear. V gave up 5 bases and J gave up 6 bases, with 19 bases separating them. This CDR3 has 15 amino acids. Germline CDR1 is SGHVS and CDR2 is FNYEAQ. CDR3 bases: TGTGCCAGCAGCCCCAGCGCGGACGGTTCACAGACCCAGTACTTC. Residues: CASSPSADGSQTQYF.

In its sample, this clone was seen once. The rearrangement uses TRBV7-9 and TRBJ2-5; 7 bases agree with TRBD1. After removal of 5 bases from V and 2 bases from J, the junction contained 8 bases not matched to a gene. Germline V gene data show CDR1 as SEHNR and CDR2 as FQNEAQ (reference sequence). This CDR3 has 15 amino acids. This CDR3 is CASSQGTVIQETQYF. The CDR3 region has the DNA TGTGCCAGCAGCCAAGGGACAGTGATTCAAGAGACCCAGTACTTC.

This chain connects TRBV25-1 to TRBJ2-5; TRBD2 matches 11 bases. J lost 1 base, V lost 4 bases, and 5 bases had no gene match. The CDR3 is 16 amino acids. Germline V gene lookup returns CDR1 MGHDK and CDR2 SYGVNS. The DNA of the CDR3 is TGTGCCAGCAGTGCCTATACTAGCGGGGGCCAAGAGACCCAGTACTTC. Its translation is CASSAYTSGGQETQYF.

This chain links TRBV19 with TRBJ2-6; D is uncertain. This CDR3 is built from 17 residues. Per germline, CDR1 LNHDA and CDR2 SQIVND (reference sequence). The V end was cut by 4 bases, the J end by 0 bases, with 13 bases between. The CDR3 sequence: CASSRNRAPSGANVLTF. For the CDR3, the DNA is TGTGCCAGTAGTAGGAACCGGGCCCCCTCTGGGGCCAACGTCCTGACTTTC.

The chain has TRBV4-3 and TRBJ2-5, with D maybe TRBD2 (5 bases). Deletions cut 5 bases from V and 4 bases from J, with 17 bases between. The CDR3 extends over 15 amino acids. Per germline, CDR1 LGHNA and CDR2 YSLEER. CDR3 sequence: CASSSRTGIGETQYF. The CDR3 DNA reads as TGCGCCAGCAGCTCACGGACGGGAATAGGAGAGACCCAGTACTTC.

This clone was seen a few times. V gene TRBV29-1 combines with J gene TRBJ1-2, with a tentative D call TRBD1 (5 bases). The CDR3 has 11 amino acids. CDR1 SQVTM and CDR2 ANQGSEA come from the germline V gene. Between the trimmed V and J ends, which lost 4 bases and 7 bases, there was a span of 10 bases. CDR3: CSVGWGRGYTF. DNA for the CDR3: TGCAGCGTTGGTTGGGGACGTGGCTACACCTTC.

Concerning this clone itself: A far larger clone is one base from this, pointing to a likely read error. Other DNA sequences in the sample encode the same CDR3. This chain uses TRBV18 with TRBJ1-2; maybe TRBD1 (5 bases). The germline gives CDR1 KGHSH, CDR2 LQKENI. Trimming took off 2 bases at V and 3 bases at J, with 7 bases between the two ends. The CDR3 sequence is 13 residues long. CDR3 sequence: CASSPGTDYGYTF. The CDR3 nucleotides are TGTGCCAGCTCACCAGGGACGGACTATGGCTACACCTTC.

This clone was recorded once. CDR3: CAWRDGGSYNSPLHF. The CDR3 DNA is TGTGCCTGGAGGGACGGAGGCTCCTATAATTCACCCCTCCACTTT. This chain links TRBV30 with TRBJ1-6; D call uncertain. V gave up 3 bases and J gave up 0 bases, with 9 bases separating them. CDR1 and CDR2 (germline): GTSNPN, SVGIG (reference sequence). The CDR3 has 15 residues.

This clone came up once. The CDR3 loop reads CASSLRGADTGELFF. In nucleotides, the CDR3 is TGCGCCAGCAGCTTGCGAGGGGCCGACACCGGGGAGCTGTTTTTT. The genes are TRBV5-1 and TRBJ2-2; the D call may be TRBD1 or TRBD2 (5 bases each). Germline V gene data show CDR1 as SGHRS and CDR2 as YFSETQ. V was shortened by 1 base and J by 3 bases, with 10 bases between the two germline ends. The CDR3 is 15 residues long.

The V call is TRBV7-9, the J call TRBJ2-7; D not certain. The germline V gene encodes CDR1 SEHNR and CDR2 FQNEAQ (reference sequence). This CDR3 comprises 14 residues. V lost 2 bases to trimming and J lost 3 bases, with 11 bases between them. The DNA of the CDR3 is TGTGCCAGCAGCTTATTAGGTGGAGTCTACGAGCAGTACTTC. This encodes CASSLLGGVYEQYF.

This chain connects TRBV15 to TRBJ2-3; 13 nucleotides align to TRBD2. The V gene's germline CDR1 is LNHNV and CDR2 YYDKDF (reference sequence). The CDR3 runs to 16 residues. J gave up 4 bases and V 0 bases, and 1 base lay outside the gene matches. For the CDR3, the DNA is TGTGCCACCAGCAGAGATGGACTAGCGGGGGCAGATACGCAGTATTTT. Translating gives CATSRDGLAGADTQYF.

The rearrangement links TRBV2 to TRBJ1-1, with a tentative D call TRBD1 (5 bases). V lost 7 bases to trimming and J lost 4 bases, with 13 bases between them. This CDR3 is built from 13 residues. Germline values: CDR1 SNHLY, CDR2 FYNNEI. CDR3 nucleotides: TGTGCCAGCACCCCCCAGGGTTTCACTGAAGCTTTCTTT. Translating it yields CASTPQGFTEAFF.

This chain links TRBV6-1 with TRBJ1-5, with 8 bases that match TRBD1. V shed 6 bases and J 1 base; nucleotides not matched to a gene: 5. The CDR3 runs to 15 residues. Germline CDR1 MNHNS, CDR2 SASEGT. This CDR3 reads CASRSQGASNQPQHF. The CDR3 coding sequence is TGTGCCAGCAGGTCCCAGGGGGCCAGCAATCAGCCCCAGCATTTT.

The rearrangement joins TRBV7-9 to TRBJ2-5; 11 nucleotides match TRBD2. Per the germline V gene, CDR1 is SEHNR and CDR2 is FQNEAQ (reference sequence). This CDR3 is 16 amino acids long. With 5 bases clipped from V and 1 base from J, the junction kept 6 bases outside the gene matches. CDR3: CASSRGTSGAQETQYF. The CDR3 nucleotides read TGTGCCAGCAGCCGCGGGACTAGCGGAGCCCAAGAGACCCAGTACTTC.

The chain couples TRBV2 to TRBJ1-6; D is perhaps TRBD1 (6 bases). Germline V gene data show CDR1 as SNHLY and CDR2 as FYNNEI. This CDR3 spans 15 amino acids. Trimming stripped 5 bases from V and 10 bases from J, with 18 bases between. CDR3 bases: TGTGCCAGCAGTAACAGGGTAGTGATAGGGTCACCCCTCCACTTT. This codes for CASSNRVVIGSPLHF.

The chain employs TRBV28 and TRBJ1-4; D remains unclear. In germline, CDR1 is MDHEN, CDR2 SYDVKM. Trimming pared 6 bases from V and 4 bases from J, leaving 9 bases between. The CDR3 loop spans 13 amino acids. The CDR3 nucleotides read TGTGCCAGCAGGTGGCGGGGTAATGAAAAACTGTTTTTT. Translation: CASRWRGNEKLFF.

V and J are TRBV4-1 and TRBJ1-2; no clear D gene. The ends were cut back, 6 bases at V and 5 bases at J, with 13 bases in the middle. There are 13 residues in the CDR3. In germline, CDR1 is MGHRA, CDR2 YSYEKL. The CDR3 loop is CASRGSFIYGYTF. The CDR3 nucleotides read TGCGCCAGCAGGGGCAGTTTCATTTATGGCTACACCTTC.

The chain links TRBV5-6 to TRBJ2-1; 9 bases align to TRBD2. The V segment lost 2 bases and the J segment 3 bases; nucleotides outside the gene matches: 15. CDR1 is SGHDT, CDR2 YYEEEE, per germline. The CDR3 is made up of 19 amino acids. The CDR3, as DNA: TGTGCCAGCAGCTTTAGTAGGCCAGCGGGGGGCGGACTCTACAATGAGCAGTTCTTC. It specifies CASSFSRPAGGGLYNEQFF.

The chain employs TRBV5-1 and TRBJ1-4, with 8 bases fitting TRBD1. The CDR3 loop spans 16 amino acids. CDR1 and CDR2 (germline): SGHRS, YFSETQ. With V trimmed by 2 bases and J by 5 bases, 8 bases remained unmatched. The CDR3 DNA sequence: TGCGCCAGCAGCTTACAAGGACAGGGTCAAAATGAAAAACTGTTTTTT. As protein: CASSLQGQGQNEKLFF. The full variable domain, with the rest looked up from reference TRBV5-1 and TRBJ1-4, is KAGVTQTPRYLIKTRGQQVTLSCSPISGHRSVSWYQQTPGQGLQFLFEYFSETQRNKGNFPGRFSGRQFSNSRSEMNVSTLELGDSALYLCASSLQGQGQNEKLFFGSGTQLSVL.

The chain couples TRBV5-6 to TRBJ1-6, with TRBD1 as a possible D gene (5 bases). In germline, CDR1 is SGHDT, CDR2 YYEEEE. The CDR3 runs 15 residues. V shed 2 bases and J shed 4 bases, with 10 bases lying between them. The CDR3 reads CASSFDRTYNSPLHF. DNA for the CDR3: TGTGCCAGCAGCTTTGACAGAACTTATAATTCACCCCTCCACTTT.

The chain recombines TRBV5-1 with TRBJ2-1, with 13 positions matching TRBD2. Germline CDR1 is SGHRS and CDR2 is YFSETQ. V shed 0 bases and J 4 bases; nucleotides not matched to a gene: 1. The CDR3 spans 16 residues. The CDR3 here is CASSLALAGGYNEQFF. The CDR3 DNA reads as TGCGCCAGCAGCTTGGCACTAGCGGGGGGGTACAATGAGCAGTTCTTC.

This chain links TRBV5-5 with TRBJ1-2; TRBD1 might be the D (5 bases). The CDR3 consists of 16 residues. CDR1 SGHKS and CDR2 YYEKEE come from the germline V gene (reference sequence). V was pared by 4 bases and J by 0 bases, with 16 bases between. The DNA of the CDR3 is TGTGCCAGCAGCATCACGGGGGGGACCTCTAACTATGGCTACACCTTC. Protein sequence: CASSITGGTSNYGYTF.

The chain joins TRBV18 to TRBJ2-5, with D possibly TRBD1 on 5 matching bases. Germline V gene sequence: CDR1 KGHSH, CDR2 LQKENI. Trimming left V 0 bases short and J 4 bases short, with 12 bases between. This CDR3 region has 15 residues. CDR3 in DNA: TGTGCCAGCTCACCACCGGGGCCAGGTCCAGAGACCCAGTACTTC. It translates to CASSPPGPGPETQYF.

The sample holds a few counts of this clone. The V call is TRBV18, the J call TRBJ1-6; D gene ambiguous. The CDR3 length is 14 residues. V lost 1 base to trimming and J lost 7 bases, with 8 bases between them. CDR1 is KGHSH, CDR2 LQKENI, per germline. CDR3 nucleotides: TGTGCCAGCTCACCACAGCGCGGAAATTCACCCCTCCACTTT. Encoded protein: CASSPQRGNSPLHF.

The chain is built from TRBV5-1 and TRBJ2-7; D is undetermined. CDR1 is SGHRS, CDR2 YFSETQ, per germline. The CDR3 has 15 amino acids. V shed 4 bases and J shed 0 bases, with 14 bases lying between them. CDR3 bases: TGCGCCAGCAGCGTTGACCTCCTTAGCTCCTACGAGCAGTACTTC. The encoded protein is CASSVDLLSSYEQYF. The whole variable domain, remainder taken from reference TRBV5-1 and TRBJ2-7, is KAGVTQTPRYLIKTRGQQVTLSCSPISGHRSVSWYQQTPGQGLQFLFEYFSETQRNKGNFPGRFSGRQFSNSRSEMNVSTLELGDSALYLCASSVDLLSSYEQYFGPGTRLTVT.

A note on this clone: Other DNA sequences in the same sample also yield this CDR3. The chain is built from TRBV15 and TRBJ2-7, with D uncertain. The CDR3 length is 13 residues. The V and J ends lost 0 bases and 0 bases respectively, with 3 bases between them. CDR1 LNHNV and CDR2 YYDKDF come from the germline V gene (reference sequence). CDR3 in DNA: TGTGCCACCAGCAGAGATCCCTCCTACGAGCAGTACTTC. It specifies CATSRDPSYEQYF.

The gene calls are TRBV18 and TRBJ2-4, with D perhaps TRBD2 (5 bases). The CDR3 contains 16 residues. The V end lost 3 bases, the J end lost 3 bases, and 15 bases lay between the germline ends. The germline V gene encodes CDR1 KGHSH and CDR2 LQKENI. The CDR3 here is CASSPPGLANKNIQYF. The CDR3 bases are TGTGCCAGCTCACCCCCTGGGCTAGCTAACAAAAACATTCAGTACTTC.

The rearrangement joins TRBV7-9 to TRBJ2-1; 8 positions match TRBD2. Germline CDR1 is SEHNR and CDR2 is FQNEAQ (reference sequence). There are 15 residues in the CDR3. The V gene end was trimmed by 4 bases and the J gene end by 3 bases; junction bases not matched to a gene: 5. The CDR3 spells CASSSTSGYYNEQFF. The CDR3, as DNA: TGTGCCAGCAGCTCCACTAGCGGTTACTACAATGAGCAGTTCTTC.